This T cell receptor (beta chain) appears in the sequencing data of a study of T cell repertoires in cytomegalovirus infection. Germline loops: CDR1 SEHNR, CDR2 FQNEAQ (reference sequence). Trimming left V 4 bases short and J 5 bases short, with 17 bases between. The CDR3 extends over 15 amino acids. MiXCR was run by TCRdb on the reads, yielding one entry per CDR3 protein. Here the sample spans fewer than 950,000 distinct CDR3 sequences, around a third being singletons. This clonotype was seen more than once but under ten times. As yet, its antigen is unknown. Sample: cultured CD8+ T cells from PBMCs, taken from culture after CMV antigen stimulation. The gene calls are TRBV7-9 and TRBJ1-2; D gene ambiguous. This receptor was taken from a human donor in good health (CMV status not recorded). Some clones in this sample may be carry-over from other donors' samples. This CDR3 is CASSSALEVPYGYTF. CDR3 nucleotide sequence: TGTGCCAGCAGCTCAGCGTTGGAGGTACCTTATGGCTACACCTTC.